Included here is one T cell receptor beta chain sequence, with context. Antigen unknown. The data stem from a study of cytomegalovirus exposure and HLA in healthy donors. The V gene's germline CDR1 is SGDLS and CDR2 YYNGEE. Trimming left V 3 bases short and J 0 bases short, with 10 bases between. The length of the CDR3 is 15 residues. PCR involved 60 Vbeta and 13 Jbeta primers. This table comes from immunoSEQ multiplex PCR, and its TCRdb copy is limited to in-frame clones, with some not included. Recorded for this sample: roughly 78,000 clones. The study, taken as a whole, reports: TCR beta V segments were, for the most part, productive about 87% or about 30% of the time in an earlier analysis. Associated with cytomegalovirus, according to the listing, were about 160 TCR beta chains. Other equally common chains were less clonally expanded than HLA-associated TCR beta chains, a later analysis showed.

This sequence originates from a man aged 40-49 years in good health and CMV-seronegative. This rearrangement joins TRBV9 to TRBJ1-5, with D unclear. What was sequenced was PBMCs. Written as DNA, the CDR3 is TGTGCCAGCAGCGAGGACTTTACTAGCAATCAGCCCCAGCATTTT. This encodes CASSEDFTSNQPQHF. Complete variable domain (other parts from reference TRBV9 and TRBJ1-5): DSGVTQTPKHLITATGQRVTLRCSPRSGDLSVYWYQQSLDQGLQFLIQYYNGEERAKGNILERFSAQQFPDLHSELNLSSLELGDSALYFCASSEDFTSNQPQHFGDGTRLSIL.